This T cell receptor (beta chain) was sequenced for a study of blood T cell repertoires in COVID-19 (dated by TCRdb to 2020 to 2022). Looking at the study overall: Collaborator samples came from the United States, Italy and Spain and covered acute and convalescent phases of COVID-19. The samples were drawn from the first 160 participants of the ongoing ImmuneRACE study and from more than 1,000 subjects provided by 6 global collaborators. The sample metadata nearly always contained a de-identified subject ID, COVID-19 status, age in years and sex. The repertoires were released in a freely available public database meant as a resource for research on the immune response to SARS-CoV-2. Where available, HLA class I and class II types were taken from metadata supplied by the sample provider and were not determined by assay-based typing. The material from the prospective study consisted of cDNA or gDNA derived from T cells, B-cell-depleted T cells, or PBMCs. Deeply sampled blood TCRbeta repertoires from subjects exposed to, actively infected with, or recovered from COVID-19 were included in the dataset. The study at large found these results: The amount of clinical and demographic metadata varied by source and participant and was provided uncurated.

TCRbeta CDR3 regions were amplified from genomic DNA by means of the immunoSEQ Assay, a bias-controlled multiplex PCR. The source study handled its data this way. The number of nucleated cells in each sample was estimated from the amplification of reference gene primers within the assay. Sequence reads were collapsed and filtered to measure the absolute abundance of every unique TCRbeta CDR3 rearrangement. For each sample, productive Simpson clonality was calculated as the square root of Simpson's diversity index across productive rearrangements. Not all clones reach the TCRdb copy of this immuneACCESS table, which keeps in-frame sequences only. Checked studies attribute under half of the gap to unresolved V genes and leave the rest unexplained. V, J and clone size are taken as reported in that table, and D and trimming were inferred from the DNA itself. The table for this sample lists more than 140,000 clones; roughly 82% of them were counted only once. In total, the top ten clones hold about 7.8% of the sample.

Whole blood was collected in K2EDTA tubes by collaborating institutions according to the institutions' own protocols. Collaborator samples were shipped for TCRbeta analysis as frozen whole blood, isolated PBMCs, or DNA extracted from either sample type. Based on the germline V gene (reference sequence), the CDR1 and CDR2 sequences are LNHDA and SQIVND. From V the trimming removes 3 bases and from J it removes 2 bases, while the gene matches leave 7 bases of the junction unaccounted for. The CDR3, from cysteine to phenylalanine, totals 17 residues. Only the CDR3 DNA is retained, 51 bases long and in frame from the first base. On this clone: The antigen it binds to is not known. No much larger clonotype is one base removed from it; base qualities were not supplied.

The receptor chain draws on TRBV19 and TRBJ2-1, with 10 middle bases fitting TRBD1. The sequencing input was peripheral blood. The sequence derives from a woman in her fifties or sixties in a cohort sampled during active or convalescent COVID-19. CDR3 loop: CASSIGSGQGPYNEQFF. The base sequence is TGTGCCAGTAGTATCGGTTCGGGACAGGGGCCCTACAATGAGCAGTTCTTC.